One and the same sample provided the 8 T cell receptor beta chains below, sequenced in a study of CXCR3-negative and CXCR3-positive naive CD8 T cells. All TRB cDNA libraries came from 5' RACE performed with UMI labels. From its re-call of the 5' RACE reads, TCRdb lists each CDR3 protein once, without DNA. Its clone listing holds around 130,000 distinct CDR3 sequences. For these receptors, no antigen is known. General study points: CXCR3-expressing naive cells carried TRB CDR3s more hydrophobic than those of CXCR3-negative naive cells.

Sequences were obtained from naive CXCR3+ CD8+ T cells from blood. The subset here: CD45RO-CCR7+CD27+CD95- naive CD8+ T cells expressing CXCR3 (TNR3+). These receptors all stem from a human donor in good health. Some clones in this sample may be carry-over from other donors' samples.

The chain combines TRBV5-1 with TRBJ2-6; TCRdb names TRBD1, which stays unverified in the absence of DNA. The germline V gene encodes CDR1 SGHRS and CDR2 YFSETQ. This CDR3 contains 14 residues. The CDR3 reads CASSSRSGANVLTF. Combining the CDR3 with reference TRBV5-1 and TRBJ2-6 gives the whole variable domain KAGVTQTPRYLIKTRGQQVTLSCSPISGHRSVSWYQQTPGQGLQFLFEYFSETQRNKGNFPGRFSGRQFSNSRSEMNVSTLELGDSALYLCASSSRSGANVLTFGAGSRLTVL.

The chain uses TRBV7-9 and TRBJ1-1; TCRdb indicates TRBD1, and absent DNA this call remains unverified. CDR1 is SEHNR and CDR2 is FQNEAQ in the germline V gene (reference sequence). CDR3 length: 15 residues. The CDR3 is CASSQSQGMNTEAFF.

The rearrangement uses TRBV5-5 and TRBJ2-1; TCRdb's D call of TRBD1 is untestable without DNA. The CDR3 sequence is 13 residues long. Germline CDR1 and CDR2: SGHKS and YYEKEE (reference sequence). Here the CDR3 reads CASSLQGYNEQFF.

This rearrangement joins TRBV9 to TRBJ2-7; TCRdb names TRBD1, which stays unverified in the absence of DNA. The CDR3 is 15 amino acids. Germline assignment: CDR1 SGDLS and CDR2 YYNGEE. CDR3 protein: CASSVAAGATYEQYF.

The CDR3 sequence: CSARDRDRENTGELFF. The chain combines TRBV20-1 with TRBJ2-2; TCRdb reports TRBD1, a call that lacks DNA to check it against. The CDR3 length is 16 residues. Germline V gene lookup returns CDR1 DFQATT and CDR2 SNEGSKA (reference sequence).

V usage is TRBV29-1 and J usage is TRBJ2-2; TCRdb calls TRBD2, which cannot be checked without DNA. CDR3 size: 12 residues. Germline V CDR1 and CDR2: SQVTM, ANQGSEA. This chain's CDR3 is CSVERVGGELFF.

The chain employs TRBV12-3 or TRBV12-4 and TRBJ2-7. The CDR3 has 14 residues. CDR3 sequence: CASSLGIVSYEQYF.

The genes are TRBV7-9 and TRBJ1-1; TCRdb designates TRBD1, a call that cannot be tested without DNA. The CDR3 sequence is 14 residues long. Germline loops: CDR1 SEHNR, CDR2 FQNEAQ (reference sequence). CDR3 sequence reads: CASSSPGTGSLAFF.